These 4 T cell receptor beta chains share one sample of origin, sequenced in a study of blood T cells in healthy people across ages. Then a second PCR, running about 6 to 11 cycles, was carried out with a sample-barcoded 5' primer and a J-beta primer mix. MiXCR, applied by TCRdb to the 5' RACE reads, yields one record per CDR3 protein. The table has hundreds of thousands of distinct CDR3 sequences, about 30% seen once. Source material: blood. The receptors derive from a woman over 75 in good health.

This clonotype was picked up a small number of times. This CDR3 reads CASRGTGWIYEQYF. The CDR3 DNA reads as TGTGCCAGTAGGGGGACAGGGTGGATTTACGAGCAGTACTTC. The genes are TRBV19 and TRBJ2-7; 9 bases line up with TRBD1. CDR3 length: 14 amino acids. Germline CDR1 is LNHDA and CDR2 is SQIVND (reference sequence). Trimming at V came to 6 bases and at J to 4 bases, leaving 7 bases not matched to a gene.

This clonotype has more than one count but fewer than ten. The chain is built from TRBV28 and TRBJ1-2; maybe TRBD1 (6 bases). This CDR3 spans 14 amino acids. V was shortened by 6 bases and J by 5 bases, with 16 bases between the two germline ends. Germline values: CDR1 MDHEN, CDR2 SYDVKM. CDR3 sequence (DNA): TGTGCCAGCAGCCCACCCCAGGGGAGTTATGGCTACACCTTC. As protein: CASSPPQGSYGYTF.

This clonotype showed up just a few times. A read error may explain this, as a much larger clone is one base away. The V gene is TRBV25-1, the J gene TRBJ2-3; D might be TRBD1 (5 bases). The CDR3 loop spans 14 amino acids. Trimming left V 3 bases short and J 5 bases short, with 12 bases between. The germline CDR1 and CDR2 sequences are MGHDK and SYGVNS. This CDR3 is CASSEPDRGDTQYF. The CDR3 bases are TGTGCCAGCAGTGAGCCAGACAGAGGAGATACGCAGTATTTT.

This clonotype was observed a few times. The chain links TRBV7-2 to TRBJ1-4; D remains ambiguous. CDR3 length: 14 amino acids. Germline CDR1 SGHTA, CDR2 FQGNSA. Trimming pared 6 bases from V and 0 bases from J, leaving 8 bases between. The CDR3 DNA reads TGTGCCAGCAGTACGGGGACAACTAATGAAAAACTGTTTTTT. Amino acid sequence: CASSTGTTNEKLFF.